The 14 T cell receptor beta chains below come from one sample, sequenced in a study of blood T cell repertoires in COVID-19. Using immunoSEQ multiplex PCR, the repertoire was profiled, and TCRdb retains in-frame clones only, with some absent. In the table there are 150,000 to 200,000 clones, 92% of which are singletons. Material for sequencing was peripheral blood. These receptors originate from a man aged 30 to 45 with COVID-19, enrolled during active disease.

The genes are TRBV27 and TRBJ1-4; TRBD1 aligns across 8 bases. The CDR3 consists of 18 residues. Trimming removed 6 bases from V and 0 bases from J; junction bases left unmatched: 12. Germline V gene sequence: CDR1 MNHEY, CDR2 SMNVEV (reference sequence). The DNA of the CDR3 is TGTGCCAGCAGCCCTCGGGACAGGTTAATTGCAACTAATGAAAAACTGTTTTTT. Encoded protein: CASSPRDRLIATNEKLFF.

V gene TRBV7-9 combines with J gene TRBJ2-1; D call uncertain. Germline CDR1 and CDR2: SEHNR and FQNEAQ (reference sequence). The V gene lost 5 bases and the J gene lost 5 bases, with 16 bases spanning the gap. The CDR3 consists of 15 residues. The CDR3 nucleotides read TGTGCCAGCAGCACACCCCCGTCTTCTCACAATGAGCAGTTCTTC. This translates into CASSTPPSSHNEQFF. The full variable domain, with the rest looked up from reference TRBV7-9 and TRBJ2-1, is DTGVSQNPRHKITKRGQNVTFRCDPISEHNRLYWYRQTLGQGPEFLTYFQNEAQLEKSRLLSDRFSAERPKGSFSTLEIQRTEQGDSAMYLCASSTPPSSHNEQFFGPGTRLTVL.

This CDR3 reads CASSPGTFPRYEQYF. The CDR3 nucleotides read TGTGCCAGTAGCCCCGGGACATTCCCCCGATACGAGCAGTACTTC. V is TRBV19 and J is TRBJ2-7; weak D call: TRBD1 (6 bases). The V and J ends lost 6 bases and 4 bases respectively, with 19 bases between them. CDR1 is LNHDA and CDR2 is SQIVND in the germline V gene (reference sequence). The CDR3 is made up of 15 amino acids. Variable domain in full (rest from reference TRBV19 and TRBJ2-7): DGGITQSPKYLFRKEGQNVTLSCEQNLNHDAMYWYRQDPGQGLRLIYYSQIVNDFQKGDIAEGYSVSREKKESFPLTVTSAQKNPTAFYLCASSPGTFPRYEQYFGPGTRLTVT.

Only one count was recorded for this clone. The chain carries TRBV9 and TRBJ2-3; D might be TRBD2 (5 bases). The germline V gene encodes CDR1 SGDLS and CDR2 YYNGEE. This CDR3 spans 13 amino acids. Trimming stripped 0 bases from V and 6 bases from J, with 8 bases between. The CDR3 DNA follows: TGTGCCAGCAGCGTAGGGGGAGCGGATACGCAGTATTTT. It translates to CASSVGGADTQYF. The full variable domain, rest sourced from reference TRBV9 and TRBJ2-3, is DSGVTQTPKHLITATGQRVTLRCSPRSGDLSVYWYQQSLDQGLQFLIQYYNGEERAKGNILERFSAQQFPDLHSELNLSSLELGDSALYFCASSVGGADTQYFGPGTRLTVL.

This sequence joins TRBV9 and TRBJ2-2, with 14 bases aligning to TRBD2. This CDR3 comprises 19 residues. Germline V gene data show CDR1 as SGDLS and CDR2 as YYNGEE. The junction had 6 bases not matched to a gene; V was cut back by 2 bases and J by 0 bases. The CDR3 coding sequence is TGTGCCAGCAGCGTGGGACTAGCGGGAGACTACGCGAACACCGGGGAGCTGTTTTTT. It specifies CASSVGLAGDYANTGELFF. Supplemented by reference TRBV9 and TRBJ2-2, the full variable domain reads DSGVTQTPKHLITATGQRVTLRCSPRSGDLSVYWYQQSLDQGLQFLIQYYNGEERAKGNILERFSAQQFPDLHSELNLSSLELGDSALYFCASSVGLAGDYANTGELFFGEGSRLTVL.

The chain has TRBV5-6 and TRBJ1-3; tentatively, D is TRBD1 (6 bases). The CDR3 has 15 amino acids. The V end lost 0 bases, the J end lost 4 bases, and 11 bases lay between the germline ends. Germline loops: CDR1 SGHDT, CDR2 YYEEEE. CDR3 bases: TGTGCCAGCAGCTTGGCTCCAGGGGCCGGAAACACCATATATTTT. This encodes CASSLAPGAGNTIYF.

This chain joins TRBV6-1 and TRBJ1-2, with D tentatively TRBD1 (6 bases). Looked up from germline, CDR1 is MNHNS and CDR2 is SASEGT. CDR3 length equals 18 residues. The V end was cut by 1 base, the J end by 0 bases, with 18 bases between. The CDR3 nucleotides are TGTGCCAGCAGTGAAGATCTCGACCGGGACACCGCTAACTATGGCTACACCTTC. Protein: CASSEDLDRDTANYGYTF.

The chain has TRBV12-3 or TRBV12-4 and TRBJ1-2; 7 bases align to TRBD1. This CDR3 has 12 amino acids. The J segment lost 8 bases and the V segment lost 7 bases, leaving 7 bases of the junction unmatched. The CDR3 loop is CASTLDRAGYTF. The CDR3 DNA reads TGTGCCAGCACCCTAGACAGGGCCGGCTACACCTTC.

The rearrangement joins TRBV24-1 to TRBJ1-5; tentatively, D is TRBD1 (6 bases). The ends were cut back, 7 bases at V and 0 bases at J, with 15 bases in the middle. The CDR3 covers 16 residues. Germline CDR1 reads KGHDR; CDR2 reads SFDVKD. CDR3 loop: CATSSRQDPSNQPQHF. The CDR3 DNA reads as TGTGCCACCAGCTCTAGACAGGACCCTAGCAATCAGCCCCAGCATTTT.

The rearrangement uses TRBV9 and TRBJ2-1, with TRBD1 matching 12 bases. Trimming took 2 bases from V and 8 from J; bases not matched to a gene: 5. The germline CDR1 and CDR2 sequences are SGDLS and YYNGEE. The CDR3 is 15 amino acids. This CDR3 reads CASSVGTGGRYEQFF. The CDR3 region has the DNA TGTGCCAGCAGCGTGGGGACAGGGGGCAGGTATGAGCAGTTCTTC.

The J gene is TRBJ2-1, the V gene TRBV3-1 (or the pseudogene TRBV3-2); the D gene is possibly TRBD1 (6 bases). Trimming removed 1 base at V and 10 bases at J, with 8 bases between. CDR3 length: 12 amino acids. From germline, CDR1 is LGHDT and CDR2 YNNKEL (reference sequence). The CDR3, as DNA: TGTGCCAGCAGCCAAGCCAGGGGCGAGCAGTTCTTC. Amino acids: CASSQARGEQFF.

Here the CDR3 DNA reads TGTGCCAGCAGCCCGGGACAGGGAAGAGAGACCCAGTACTTC. As protein: CASSPGQGRETQYF. This chain connects TRBV5-8 to TRBJ2-5; TRBD1 aligns across 9 bases. Germline V CDR1 and CDR2: SGHTS, YDEGEE. Unmatched junction bases numbered 5, after V lost 4 bases and J lost 4 bases. The CDR3 is 14 amino acids.

The gene calls are TRBV7-6 and TRBJ2-2; a possible D gene is TRBD2 (6 bases). V was clipped by 5 bases and J by 8 bases, with 21 bases between them. The CDR3 has 16 residues. The germline V gene encodes CDR1 SGHVS and CDR2 FNYEAQ. CDR3 amino acids: CASSVLRDSPSGELFF. The CDR3 DNA sequence: TGTGCCAGCAGCGTACTCCGGGACTCCCCGTCGGGGGAGCTGTTTTTT.

J is TRBJ2-1 and V is TRBV28, with TRBD1 matching over 12 bases. The V gene's germline CDR1 is MDHEN and CDR2 SYDVKM. With 4 bases clipped from V and 6 bases from J, the junction kept 4 bases outside the gene matches. This CDR3 spans 15 amino acids. The CDR3 nucleotides are TGTGCCAGCAGTTCGGGACAGGGGGCGGTCAATGAGCAGTTCTTC. It translates to CASSSGQGAVNEQFF.